These 21 T cell receptor beta chains came from one sample sequenced in a study of beta chain features in type 1 diabetes. The authors reverse transcribed all of the isolated RNA, so sequencing captured expressed TCRB transcripts. Assay used: immunoSEQ multiplex PCR; TCRdb lists only in-frame clones, some missing. The table records 150,000 or so clones, 7% to 10% of them present only once. The material sequenced was central memory CD4+ T cells from blood. The source of these receptors is a woman aged 18-29 years in good health.

This clone has a count of ten or more. Here the CDR3 DNA reads TGCGCCAGCAGCCGTCAACAGGAAACTGAAGCTTTCTTT. Its translation is CASSRQQETEAFF. The gene calls are TRBV5-1 and TRBJ1-1, with D tentatively TRBD1 (5 bases). This CDR3 region has 13 residues. V was clipped by 4 bases and J by 5 bases, with 12 bases between them. Germline V gene data show CDR1 as SGHRS and CDR2 as YFSETQ.

In this sample, this clone turned up a few times. The chain carries TRBV2 and TRBJ2-1; the match to TRBD2 covers 11 bases. The CDR3 is 16 residues long. Per germline, CDR1 SNHLY and CDR2 FYNNEI. Trimming cost V 3 bases and J 4 bases; bases outside gene matches: 5. CDR3 region: CASSDLAGGAYNEQFF. The CDR3 DNA follows: TGTGCCAGCAGTGACCTAGCGGGAGGTGCTTACAATGAGCAGTTCTTC.

Only a few counts were recorded for this clone. The J gene is TRBJ2-7, the V gene TRBV6-5, with TRBD2 matching over 12 bases. Looked up from germline, CDR1 is MNHEY and CDR2 is SVGAGI. The CDR3 runs 15 residues. V trimming: 5 bases; J trimming: 7 bases; junction bases outside the gene matches: 9. This CDR3 reads CASSLAGGLVVEQYF. As DNA, the CDR3 is TGTGCCAGCAGTCTAGCGGGAGGGCTCGTTGTTGAGCAGTACTTC.

This clone was counted only a few times. The chain uses TRBV5-1 and TRBJ2-3; 7 nucleotides match TRBD2. Germline lookup yields CDR1 SGHRS and CDR2 YFSETQ. Trimming removed 3 bases from V and 3 bases from J; junction bases left unmatched: 10. The CDR3 loop spans 16 amino acids. The CDR3 here is CASSYMTSSRTDTQYF. CDR3 DNA sequence: TGCGCCAGCAGCTACATGACTAGCAGTAGGACAGATACGCAGTATTTT.

This clone was detected a few times. J is TRBJ1-5 and V is TRBV30, with a weak D call TRBD1 (5 bases). Per the germline V gene, CDR1 is GTSNPN and CDR2 is SVGIG (reference sequence). V lost 4 bases to trimming and J lost 3 bases, with 10 bases between them. The CDR3 runs 13 residues. CDR3 sequence (DNA): TGTGCCTGGAACAGACAGCTCAATCAGCCCCAGCATTTT. It codes for CAWNRQLNQPQHF. Looking up the rest from reference TRBV30 and TRBJ1-5 gives the full variable domain: SQTIHQWPATLVQPVGSPLSLECTVEGTSNPNLYWYRQAAGRGLQLLFYSVGIGQISSEVPQNLSASRPQDRQFILSSKKLLLSDSGFYLCAWNRQLNQPQHFGDGTRLSIL.

This rearrangement joins TRBV19 to TRBJ2-2, with 7 bases aligning to TRBD2. The CDR3 is made up of 14 amino acids. After removal of 5 bases from V and 0 bases from J, the junction contained 0 bases not matched to a gene. Germline CDR1 reads LNHDA; CDR2 reads SQIVND (reference sequence). CDR3 nucleotides: TGTGCCAGTAGTGGACTAGCGAACACCGGGGAGCTGTTTTTT. Translated, it gives CASSGLANTGELFF.

The chain is built from TRBV6-5 and TRBJ2-3; 8 bases align to TRBD1. CDR1 MNHEY and CDR2 SVGAGI come from the germline V gene. The J segment lost 1 base and the V segment lost 6 bases, leaving 6 bases of the junction unmatched. The CDR3 runs 15 residues. The CDR3 region has the DNA TGTGCCAGCAGCGACAGGGGAACCCGCACAGATACGCAGTATTTT. This translates into CASSDRGTRTDTQYF.

V is TRBV19 and J is TRBJ2-3; a possible D gene is TRBD1 (5 bases). This CDR3 contains 14 residues. V gave up 5 bases and J gave up 3 bases, with 12 bases separating them. Looked up from germline, CDR1 is LNHDA and CDR2 is SQIVND (reference sequence). The CDR3 nucleotides are TGTGCCAGTAGTGATCAGGCAGGGACAGATACGCAGTATTTT. Protein sequence: CASSDQAGTDTQYF. The full variable domain, completed using reference TRBV19 and TRBJ2-3, is DGGITQSPKYLFRKEGQNVTLSCEQNLNHDAMYWYRQDPGQGLRLIYYSQIVNDFQKGDIAEGYSVSREKKESFPLTVTSAQKNPTAFYLCASSDQAGTDTQYFGPGTRLTVL.

The chain joins TRBV4-2 to TRBJ1-5; D call uncertain. Germline CDR1 is LGHNA and CDR2 is YNFKEQ. This CDR3 comprises 14 residues. The V end lost 4 bases, the J end lost 3 bases, and 10 bases lay between the germline ends. The CDR3 protein is CASSLRLFNQPQHF. The DNA of the CDR3 is TGTGCCAGCAGCCTCCGACTCTTCAATCAGCCCCAGCATTTT.

The chain links TRBV5-6 to TRBJ1-1; no definite D call. The CDR3 totals 14 residues. The germline V and J ends were trimmed by 4 bases and 10 bases, with 20 bases remaining between them. CDR1 and CDR2 from the germline V gene are SGHDT and YYEEEE. In DNA form, the CDR3 reads TGTGCCAGCAGCCCCTCCCTCTCATGGCGCGGAGCTTTCTTT. Protein product: CASSPSLSWRGAFF.

Worth noting for this clone: This sample also contains other DNA sequences that code for the same CDR3. The CDR3 loop reads CASSLGGQETQYF. CDR3 nucleotides: TGCGCCAGCAGCTTAGGAGGGCAAGAGACCCAGTACTTC. J is TRBJ2-5 and V is TRBV5-1; D perhaps matches TRBD2 (6 bases). The CDR3 sequence is 13 residues long. CDR1 is SGHRS, CDR2 YFSETQ, per germline. V was cut by 2 bases and J by 2 bases, with 7 bases left in between.

The V and J genes are TRBV7-3 and TRBJ2-1; 9 bases agree with TRBD2. Germline V CDR1 and CDR2: SGHTA, FQGTGA. The junction had 10 bases not matched to a gene; V was cut back by 3 bases and J by 10 bases. The CDR3 has 15 residues. CDR3 sequence reads: CASSFGLAGLGEQFF. CDR3 DNA sequence: TGTGCCAGCAGCTTTGGCCTAGCGGGGTTAGGGGAGCAGTTCTTC.

This clone turned up a few times. The rearrangement links TRBV5-1 to TRBJ2-3, with a tentative D call TRBD1 (6 bases). In germline, CDR1 is SGHRS, CDR2 YFSETQ. This CDR3 region has 15 residues. Trimming pared 3 bases from V and 0 bases from J, leaving 11 bases between. In DNA, the CDR3 is TGCGCCAGCAGCTCGGACAGTCCTAGCACAGATACGCAGTATTTT. Translation: CASSSDSPSTDTQYF. Combining the CDR3 with reference TRBV5-1 and TRBJ2-3 gives the whole variable domain KAGVTQTPRYLIKTRGQQVTLSCSPISGHRSVSWYQQTPGQGLQFLFEYFSETQRNKGNFPGRFSGRQFSNSRSEMNVSTLELGDSALYLCASSSDSPSTDTQYFGPGTRLTVL.

This clone has only a few counts. The CDR3 here is CASSVYGGGTNEQFF. CDR3 coding DNA: TGTGCCAGCAGCGTATACGGGGGAGGAACCAATGAGCAGTTCTTC. V and J are TRBV9 and TRBJ2-1; D may be TRBD2 (6 bases). The CDR3 length is 15 residues. CDR1 is SGDLS, CDR2 YYNGEE, per germline. The germline V and J ends were trimmed by 1 base and 6 bases, with 14 bases remaining between them.

The rearrangement uses TRBV25-1 and TRBJ2-2; 9 bases are a match to TRBD2. This CDR3 comprises 14 residues. The V segment lost 7 bases and the J segment 4 bases; nucleotides outside the gene matches: 4. The germline CDR1 and CDR2 sequences are MGHDK and SYGVNS. The CDR3 sequence is CASKAGGFTGELFF. The CDR3 DNA follows: TGTGCCAGCAAAGCGGGGGGTTTCACCGGGGAGCTGTTTTTT.

This clone has only a few counts. The DNA is left out, because the CDR3 cannot be placed on it with certainty; the CDR3 is given as TCRdb lists it. The chain employs TRBV6-1 and TRBJ2-1; the DNA was not used to check the table's D call, TRBD2. The CDR3 is 15 residues long, counting both termini. Per germline, CDR1 MNHNS and CDR2 SASEGT. CDR3 protein: CASSSSGGSYNEQFF.

The V call is TRBV19, the J call TRBJ2-5; tentatively, D is TRBD1 (5 bases). The CDR3 contains 13 residues. Trimming left V 11 bases short and J 5 bases short, with 18 bases between. Germline-derived CDR1 and CDR2 are LNHDA and SQIVND (reference sequence). The CDR3 sequence is CASSDRGMETQYF. The CDR3 DNA follows: TGTGCCTCCTCCGATAGGGGAATGGAGACCCAGTACTTC.

This clone was detected a few times. The V gene is TRBV6-6, the J gene TRBJ1-1; D perhaps matches TRBD1 (5 bases). V lost 5 bases, J lost 3 bases, and 10 bases lay in between. The CDR3 covers 13 residues. Per germline, CDR1 MNHNY and CDR2 SVGAGI (reference sequence). The CDR3 reads CASSRGGYTEAFF. For the CDR3, the DNA is TGTGCCAGCAGTCGTGGGGGGTACACTGAAGCTTTCTTT.

This clone has only a few counts. The V and J genes are TRBV7-9 and TRBJ2-7; 8 bases line up with TRBD1. Germline CDR1 is SEHNR and CDR2 is FQNEAQ (reference sequence). J was trimmed by 6 bases and V by 5 bases; bases with no gene match: 6. CDR3 length: 13 residues. CDR3 DNA: TGTGCCAGCAGCGTACAGGGGGATCGCGAGCAGTACTTC. Translation: CASSVQGDREQYF.

A few counts support this clone. Written as DNA, the CDR3 is TGTGCCAGCAGCTCAAGGGGGACAGGGGCCGGGGAGCTGTTTTTT. Translating it yields CASSSRGTGAGELFF. The rearrangement uses TRBV11-3 and TRBJ2-2; the match to TRBD1 covers 10 bases. With 4 bases clipped from V and 6 bases from J, the junction kept 5 bases outside the gene matches. The CDR3 is 15 amino acids. From germline, CDR1 is SGHNT and CDR2 YENEEA.

This chain joins TRBV19 and TRBJ2-5, with TRBD2 matching over 8 bases. With V trimmed by 7 bases and J by 2 bases, 12 bases remained unmatched. Germline CDR1 is LNHDA and CDR2 is SQIVND (reference sequence). The CDR3 extends over 16 amino acids. The CDR3 DNA is TGTGCCAGTACCCCAGGCCGGGGGGGCCGACAAGAGACCCAGTACTTC. This codes for CASTPGRGGRQETQYF.